One sample yielded the 23 T cell receptor beta chains listed below, sequenced in a study of T-cell memory formation after mild COVID-19. TCRdb re-called the 5' RACE reads through MiXCR, storing one row per CDR3 protein. The table records 390,000 or so distinct CDR3 sequences, 16% of them present only once. The sequenced material came from PBMCs or a T cell subset sorted from them (not recorded which). The source of these receptors is a man younger than 35 who had mild COVID-19 (a few samples of this study predate the infection). Cell type and time point are not known.

This clonotype was found many times. The chain employs TRBV20-1 and TRBJ2-3; D possibly uses TRBD1 or TRBD2 (6 bases each). V lost 1 base and J lost 1, with 9 bases in between. Germline values: CDR1 DFQATT, CDR2 SNEGSKA (reference sequence). This CDR3 is built from 14 residues. The CDR3 bases are TGCAGTGCTAGAGCGGGGGCCGGCACAGATACGCAGTATTTT. Protein sequence: CSARAGAGTDTQYF.

This clonotype was picked up a small number of times. The V call is TRBV7-9, the J call TRBJ1-1, with D uncertain. V was clipped by 5 bases and J by 12 bases, with 22 bases between them. CDR1 and CDR2 (germline): SEHNR, FQNEAQ (reference sequence). The CDR3 sequence is 14 residues long. The CDR3 nucleotides are TGTGCCAGCAGCCTCGCACCCGGGGAGGGTCTGACTTTCTTT. This encodes CASSLAPGEGLTFF.

The V call is TRBV27, the J call TRBJ2-7; tentative D call: TRBD1 (6 bases). CDR1 is MNHEY, CDR2 SMNVEV, per germline (reference sequence). V lost 2 bases, J lost 2 bases, and 13 bases lay in between. The CDR3 contains 15 residues. CDR3 in amino acids: CASSLTGRGTYEQYF. The CDR3 DNA sequence: TGTGCCAGCAGTTTAACTGGCAGGGGCACCTACGAGCAGTACTTC.

This chain uses TRBV5-1 with TRBJ2-5, with D possibly being TRBD2 (6 bases). The CDR3 is 13 residues long. Trimming pared 0 bases from V and 7 bases from J, leaving 10 bases between. Germline CDR1 SGHRS, CDR2 YFSETQ. The CDR3 sequence: CASSLGGEPTQYF. CDR3 bases: TGCGCCAGCAGCTTGGGCGGGGAACCGACCCAGTACTTC.

The gene calls are TRBV9 and TRBJ2-7; D is tentatively TRBD1 or TRBD2 (5 bases each). Deletions cut 3 bases from V and 0 bases from J, with 10 bases between. Germline CDR1 is SGDLS and CDR2 is YYNGEE. The CDR3 runs to 14 residues. CDR3 in DNA: TGTGCCAGCAGCGACCGGGACCACTCCTACGAGCAGTACTTC. Translation: CASSDRDHSYEQYF.

This clonotype came up a few times. The chain uses TRBV30 and TRBJ2-1; no clear D gene. CDR1 GTSNPN and CDR2 SVGIG come from the germline V gene (reference sequence). The CDR3 consists of 15 residues. CDR3 in amino acids: CAADSRWVAYNEQFF. CDR3 nucleotide sequence: TGTGCTGCTGACTCTAGATGGGTGGCCTACAATGAGCAGTTCTTC.

This clonotype was detected a few times. The rearrangement uses TRBV6-2 or TRBV6-3 and TRBJ2-7; the match to TRBD1 covers 8 bases. Losses at the gene ends were 4 bases for V and 5 bases for J; bases not matched to a gene: 1. CDR1 is MNHEY and CDR2 is SVGEGT in the germline V gene. The CDR3 covers 12 residues. CDR3 loop: CASSWGQDEQYV. CDR3 DNA sequence: TGTGCCAGCAGTTGGGGACAGGACGAGCAGTACGTC.

The J gene is TRBJ2-3, the V gene TRBV19; D remains unclear. The CDR3 runs to 12 residues. Germline V gives CDR1 LNHDA, CDR2 SQIVND (reference sequence). The germline V and J ends were trimmed by 8 bases and 5 bases, with 11 bases remaining between them. As DNA, the CDR3 is TGTGCCAGTGGGGTCCGCGGAGATACGCAGTATTTT. Its translation: CASGVRGDTQYF. The full variable domain, rest sourced from reference TRBV19 and TRBJ2-3, is DGGITQSPKYLFRKEGQNVTLSCEQNLNHDAMYWYRQDPGQGLRLIYYSQIVNDFQKGDIAEGYSVSREKKESFPLTVTSAQKNPTAFYLCASGVRGDTQYFGPGTRLTVL.

V and J are TRBV24-1 and TRBJ2-3; D gene unclear. Trimming stripped 0 bases from V and 1 base from J, with 10 bases between. In germline, CDR1 is KGHDR, CDR2 SFDVKD. The CDR3 is 16 residues long. In DNA form, the CDR3 reads TGTGCCACCAGTGATTTGAAAAGTTTTGGCACAGATACGCAGTATTTT. Amino acids: CATSDLKSFGTDTQYF.

This clonotype was observed a few times. The chain uses TRBV7-2 and TRBJ1-5; D not resolved. Germline V CDR1 and CDR2: SGHTA, FQGNSA. The CDR3 spans 14 residues. V was cut by 2 bases and J by 7 bases, with 12 bases left in between. The chain's CDR3 is CASSLMGIEQPQHF. In nucleotides, the CDR3 is TGTGCCAGCAGCTTAATGGGAATTGAACAGCCCCAGCATTTT.

This chain links TRBV6-5 with TRBJ1-2; possibly TRBD1 for D (5 bases). Trimming pared 7 bases from V and 1 base from J, leaving 16 bases between. The CDR3 sequence is 15 residues long. CDR1 MNHEY and CDR2 SVGAGI come from the germline V gene. The CDR3 bases are TGTGCCAGCAATCCCCAAGGGGCAATTAACTATGGCTACACCTTC. Translation: CASNPQGAINYGYTF.

This clonotype has only a few counts. The V call is TRBV20-1, the J call TRBJ1-6; a possible D gene is TRBD1 (6 bases). This CDR3 is 15 amino acids long. Trimming took off 2 bases at V and 8 bases at J, with 16 bases between the two ends. Germline V gene data show CDR1 as DFQATT and CDR2 as SNEGSKA (reference sequence). In nucleotides, the CDR3 is TGCAGTGCTAGACAGCAACGGACAGCTTATTCACCCCTCCACTTT. Translating gives CSARQQRTAYSPLHF.

In this sample, this clonotype turned up a few times. The CDR3 nucleotides are TGTGCCAGCAGTTACTCGAAACTCCGCCTGGAGACCCAGTACTTC. Residues: CASSYSKLRLETQYF. This chain connects TRBV6-6 to TRBJ2-5, with unresolved D. Per the germline V gene, CDR1 is MNHNY and CDR2 is SVGAGI (reference sequence). Trimming cost V 0 bases and J 5 bases, with 13 bases left between them. The CDR3 sequence is 15 residues long.

This clonotype has only a few counts. The chain has TRBV5-1 and TRBJ1-1; perhaps TRBD1 as D (6 bases). Germline V gene lookup returns CDR1 SGHRS and CDR2 YFSETQ. V dropped 0 bases and J dropped 9 bases, with 12 bases sitting between them. This CDR3 comprises 13 residues. The DNA of the CDR3 is TGCGCCAGCAGCTTGGTTCCGGGGGGGCAAGCTTTCTTT. Translated: CASSLVPGGQAFF.

The J gene is TRBJ1-1, the V gene TRBV7-6; 10 bases match TRBD1. Germline V gene data show CDR1 as SGHVS and CDR2 as FNYEAQ. CDR3 length equals 15 residues. V lost 4 bases and J lost 3; bases outside the gene matches: 5. The CDR3 DNA follows: TGTGCCAGCAGCTCGGGACAGGGGTGGGACACTGAAGCTTTCTTT. Translated: CASSSGQGWDTEAFF.

This clonotype was seen a few times. The chain links TRBV7-9 to TRBJ2-1; perhaps TRBD1 as D (6 bases). The CDR3 contains 16 residues. V lost 1 base and J lost 2, with 12 bases in between. Looked up from germline, CDR1 is SEHNR and CDR2 is FQNEAQ (reference sequence). The CDR3 region has the DNA TGTGCCAGCAGCTTAGGGGATGGGGGCGCCTACAATGAGCAGTTCTTC. It codes for CASSLGDGGAYNEQFF.

This clonotype showed up just a few times. This chain joins TRBV7-2 and TRBJ2-7; D is ambiguous. The CDR3 runs 14 residues. Deletions cut 3 bases from V and 4 bases from J, with 13 bases between. The germline V gene encodes CDR1 SGHTA and CDR2 FQGNSA. The CDR3 DNA is TGTGCCAGCAGCTTCCACAGCACGGATTACGAGCAGTACTTC. Translating it yields CASSFHSTDYEQYF.

This clonotype turned up a few times. This sequence joins TRBV2 and TRBJ2-7; D is uncertain. The CDR3 contains 12 residues. The V gene's germline CDR1 is SNHLY and CDR2 FYNNEI. Trimming took 10 bases from V and 7 from J, leaving 17 bases between them. This CDR3 is CATRGLGREQYV. The CDR3 DNA reads as TGTGCCACCCGAGGCCTTGGACGGGAGCAGTACGTC.

In its sample, this clonotype was seen a few times. The genes are TRBV10-3 and TRBJ2-7; 9 nucleotides align to TRBD2. V lost 6 bases to trimming and J lost 2 bases; unmatched junction nucleotides: 5. This CDR3 has 14 residues. Germline lookup yields CDR1 ENHRY and CDR2 SYGVKD. The CDR3 bases are TGTGCCATCAGCCTTAGCGGGGGAACCTACGAGCAGTACGTC. Protein: CAISLSGGTYEQYV.

The genes are TRBV10-3 and TRBJ1-1; D remains ambiguous. This CDR3 comprises 13 residues. CDR1 and CDR2 (germline): ENHRY, SYGVKD. Trimming cost V 5 bases and J 1 base, with 8 bases left between them. CDR3 sequence (DNA): TGTGCCATCAGTCTTACGGAGAACACTGAAGCTTTCTTT. Encoded protein: CAISLTENTEAFF.

This clonotype was found a few times. The chain links TRBV7-2 to TRBJ2-5, with 7 bases lining up with TRBD2. J gave up 2 bases and V 3 bases, and 3 bases lay outside the gene matches. The germline V gene has CDR1 SGHTA and CDR2 FQGNSA. The CDR3 has 14 amino acids. CDR3 region: CASSFGLGQETQYF. The CDR3 DNA follows: TGTGCCAGCAGCTTCGGACTAGGGCAAGAGACCCAGTACTTC.

This rearrangement joins TRBV20-1 to TRBJ2-2, with TRBD2 identical over 8 bases. CDR1 and CDR2 (germline): DFQATT, SNEGSKA (reference sequence). The CDR3 consists of 15 residues. V gave up 1 base and J gave up 5 bases; unmatched junction bases: 6. The DNA for the CDR3 is TGCAGTGCTAGAGCTTCGGGGGGGCAAACCGGGGAGCTGTTTTTT. Protein: CSARASGGQTGELFF.

This clonotype has a handful of counts. The V gene is TRBV7-8, the J gene TRBJ1-2; D perhaps matches TRBD1 (5 bases). The CDR3 contains 14 residues. The ends were cut back, 5 bases at V and 4 bases at J, with 14 bases in the middle. Germline assignment: CDR1 SGHVS and CDR2 FQNEAQ. Written as DNA, the CDR3 is TGTGCCAGCAGCACACAGGAATGGAGCTATGGCTACACCTTC. Its protein is CASSTQEWSYGYTF. The whole variable domain, filled in from reference TRBV7-8 and TRBJ1-2, reads GAGVSQSPRYKVAKRGQDVALRCDPISGHVSLFWYQQALGQGPEFLTYFQNEAQLDKSGLPSDRFFAERPEGSVSTLKIQRTQQEDSAVYLCASSTQEWSYGYTFGSGTRLTVV.